This T cell receptor beta chain was recovered during a study of cytomegalovirus exposure and HLA in healthy donors. Overall study: HLA-typed donors contributed 65 million to 95 million unique TCRs, which were held in an early data release. General study results and limits: Most TCR sequences were uncommon, yet certain public TCRs appeared in many donors. Later analysis identified about 17,000 TCR beta sequences associated with HLA alleles, using a false discovery rate threshold of 0.05.

Details on this clone: What it binds is not known.

PCR was performed using 60 Vbeta and 13 Jbeta primers. Repertoires were generated with immunoSEQ multiplex PCR, while TCRdb's copy carries only in-frame clones and drops some. The sample includes under 150,000 clones, about 85% of them seen just once. Sequencing was done on a sample of PBMCs. The TCR sequence derives from a boy aged 5-17 years in good health and CMV-seronegative.

DNA for the CDR3: TGCGCCAGCAGCTTTGGACAGCAGAATGAAAAACTGTTTTTT. The encoded protein is CASSFGQQNEKLFF. J is TRBJ1-4 and V is TRBV5-1; tentatively, D is TRBD1 (6 bases). The CDR3 contains 14 residues. In germline, CDR1 is SGHRS, CDR2 YFSETQ. Trimming shortened V by 2 bases and J by 5 bases, and 10 bases separated the two germline ends.